The source of this T cell receptor beta chain is a study of post-analysis software for immune sequencing data. Background on the study: Several disease courses (relapsing-remitting, secondary progressive and progressive-relapsing) of multiple sclerosis were included.

Unique molecular identifiers featured in each of the TCR beta cDNA libraries. cDNA molecules numbering around 500,000 came from roughly 0.93 to 9.6 million T cells. MiXCR was run by TCRdb on the PCR reads, yielding one entry per CDR3 protein. Among roughly 800,000 distinct CDR3 sequences, 30% were seen once, and the ten largest hold approximately 0.6%. Findings and caveats of the study: Multiple sclerosis patients had significantly lower normalized Chao1 diversity than controls. Samples from a shared batch, those prepared together, strongly co-clustered by F measure.

With regard to this clonotype: Antigen: not known.

The TCR comes from a girl under 18 with multiple sclerosis. The sequencing sample was made of blood.

For the CDR3, the DNA is TGCAGTGCTAGAGATCGGGCGCGGGGGACCCCCGGGGAGCTGTTTTTT. Its protein is CSARDRARGTPGELFF. The chain joins TRBV20-1 to TRBJ2-2, with 7 bases lining up with TRBD2. Germline V CDR1 and CDR2: DFQATT, SNEGSKA (reference sequence). The CDR3 sequence is 16 residues long. Trimming cost V 0 bases and J 6 bases; bases outside gene matches: 10.